This T cell receptor (beta chain) was found in a study of blood T cell repertoires in COVID-19. Whole-study context: PBMCs, B-cell-depleted T cells, or T cells provided the cDNA or gDNA that made up the material.

Repertoires were generated with immunoSEQ multiplex PCR, while TCRdb's copy carries only in-frame clones and drops some. The top ten hold over 2% of the sample, which has 200,000 to 300,000 clones, approximately 82% seen once. Germline CDR1 is SEHNR and CDR2 is FQNEAQ (reference sequence). CDR3 length: 14 residues. Trimming shortened V by 0 bases and J by 8 bases, and 13 bases separated the two germline ends. Material: peripheral blood. The TCR originated in a man aged 35 to 55 who had recovered from COVID-19. This sequence joins TRBV7-9 and TRBJ1-2; D gene ambiguous. The CDR3 region has the DNA TGTGCCAGCAGCTTAGCGACGGCAGCGAGGGGCTACACCTTC. Its protein product is CASSLATAARGYTF.